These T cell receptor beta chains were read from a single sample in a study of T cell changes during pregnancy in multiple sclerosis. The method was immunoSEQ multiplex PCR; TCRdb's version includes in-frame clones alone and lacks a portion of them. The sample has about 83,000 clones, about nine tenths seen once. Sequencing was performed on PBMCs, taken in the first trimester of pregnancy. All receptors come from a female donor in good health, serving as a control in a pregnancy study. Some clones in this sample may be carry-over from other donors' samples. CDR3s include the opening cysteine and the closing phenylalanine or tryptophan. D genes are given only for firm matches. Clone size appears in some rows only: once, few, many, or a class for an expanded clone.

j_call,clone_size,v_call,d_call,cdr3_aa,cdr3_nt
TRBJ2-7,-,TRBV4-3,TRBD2,CASSQDTSANYEQYF,TGCGCCAGCAGCCAAGATACTAGCGCGAACTACGAGCAGTACTTC
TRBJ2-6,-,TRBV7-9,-,CASSESRGANVLTF,TGTGCCAGCAGCGAATCGCGTGGGGCCAACGTCCTGACTTTC
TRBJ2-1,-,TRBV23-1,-,CASSQSPRFSYNEQFF,TGCGCCAGCAGTCAATCGCCCAGGTTCTCCTACAATGAGCAGTTCTTC
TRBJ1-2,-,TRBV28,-,CASRIGGSRGYTF,TGTGCCAGCAGGATCGGCGGGTCTCGCGGCTACACCTTC
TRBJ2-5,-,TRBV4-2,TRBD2,CASSQERKRGSYQETQYF,TGTGCCAGCAGCCAAGAGAGGAAGCGGGGCTCGTACCAAGAGACCCAGTACTTC
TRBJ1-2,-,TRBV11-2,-,CASSRTSQGGYGYTF,TGTGCCAGCAGCCGGACAAGTCAGGGTGGCTATGGCTACACCTTC
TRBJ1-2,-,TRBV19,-,CASSPTGNLRRGYTF,TGTGCCAGTAGCCCAACAGGGAACCTTCGTCGTGGCTACACCTTC
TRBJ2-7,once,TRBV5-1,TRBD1,CASSNGQGLTYEQYF,TGCGCCAGCAGCAACGGACAGGGGTTGACCTACGAGCAGTACTTC
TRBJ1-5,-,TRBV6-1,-,CASGTGRGQPQHF,TGTGCCAGCGGAACAGGGAGAGGTCAGCCCCAGCATTTT
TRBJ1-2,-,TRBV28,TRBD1,CASSSGQGDYGYTF,TGTGCCAGCAGTAGCGGACAGGGGGACTATGGCTACACCTTC
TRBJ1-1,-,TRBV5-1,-,CASRESGGAFF,TGCGCCAGCAGGGAATCTGGGGGGGCTTTCTTT
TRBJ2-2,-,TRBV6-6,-,CASSYKSGETGELFF,TGTGCCAGCAGTTACAAGTCGGGAGAGACCGGGGAGCTGTTTTTT
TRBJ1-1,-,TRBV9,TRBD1,CASSADRGFTEAFF,TGTGCCAGCAGCGCAGACAGGGGATTCACTGAAGCTTTCTTT
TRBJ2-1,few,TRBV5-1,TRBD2,CASSPGGAGRDEQFF,TGCGCCAGCAGCCCCGGGGGGGCGGGTCGCGATGAGCAGTTCTTC
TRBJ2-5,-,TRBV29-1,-,CSVYGRDNQETQYF,TGCAGCGTTTATGGTCGAGACAATCAAGAGACCCAGTACTTC
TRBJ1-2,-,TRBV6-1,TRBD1,CASSEAWLQGAGSYGYTF,TGTGCCAGCAGTGAAGCTTGGTTGCAGGGGGCGGGATCCTATGGCTACACCTTC
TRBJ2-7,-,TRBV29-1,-,CSVPGYLVDEQYF,TGCAGCGTTCCAGGGTACTTAGTCGACGAGCAGTACTTC
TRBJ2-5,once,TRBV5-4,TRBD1,CASSGGQQETQYF,TGTGCCAGCAGCGGGGGACAGCAAGAGACCCAGTACTTC
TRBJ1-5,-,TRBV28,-,CASSLKAGPQHF,TGTGCCAGCAGTCTGAAAGCAGGGCCCCAGCATTTT
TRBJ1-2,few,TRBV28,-,CATTGGYGYTF,TGTGCCACCACCGGGGGGTATGGCTACACCTTC
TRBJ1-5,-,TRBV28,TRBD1,CASRGTETFSNQPQHF,TGTGCCAGCAGGGGGACAGAAACCTTTAGCAATCAGCCCCAGCATTTT
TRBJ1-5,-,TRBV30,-,CAWSVRGNQPQHF,TGTGCCTGGAGTGTACGGGGCAATCAGCCCCAGCATTTT
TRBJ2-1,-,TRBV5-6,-,CASSETSRYNEQFF,TGTGCCAGCAGCGAAACTAGCAGATACAATGAGCAGTTCTTC
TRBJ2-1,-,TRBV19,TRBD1,CASSPFRDSSYNEQFF,TGTGCCAGTAGTCCTTTCCGGGACAGCTCCTACAATGAGCAGTTCTTC
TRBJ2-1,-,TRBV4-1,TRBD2,CASSQLGTSEYNEQFF,TGCGCCAGCAGCCAACTGGGGACTAGCGAGTACAATGAGCAGTTCTTC
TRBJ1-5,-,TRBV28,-,CASSYRGQPQHF,TGTGCCAGCAGTTATCGAGGTCAGCCCCAGCATTTT
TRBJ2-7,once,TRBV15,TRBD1,CATSVDRGPPYEQYF,TGTGCCACCAGCGTCGACAGGGGCCCTCCCTACGAGCAGTACTTC
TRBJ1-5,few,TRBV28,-,CASSFPPGVRNQPQHF,TGTGCCAGCAGTTTTCCCCCAGGCGTCCGCAATCAGCCCCAGCATTTT
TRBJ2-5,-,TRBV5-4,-,CASSYQGSRAQYF,TGTGCCAGCAGCTATCAGGGGTCTAGAGCCCAGTACTTC